The 29 T cell receptor beta chains presented below share a single source sample, sequenced in a study of T cells in Graves' hyperthyroidism and ophthalmopathy. Amplified TCR beta CDR3 regions derived from RNA transcripts. TCR CDR3 underwent first-round RT-PCR with the HTBI primer set. TCRdb reprocessed the multiplex PCR reads via MiXCR and lists one record per CDR3 protein. Here the sample spans 340,000 or so distinct CDR3 sequences, around 20% being singletons. Sequenced material: blood. The source is a woman in her 50s with Graves' hyperthyroidism.

A word on this clonotype: Given a much more abundant clone one base away, this may be a read error. Since no conserved phenylalanine or tryptophan closes the CDR3, a read error is the likely cause. The chain links TRBV14 to TRBJ2-7; weak D call: TRBD1 (6 bases). Germline lookup yields CDR1 SGHDN and CDR2 FVKESK. The V end lost 5 bases, the J end lost 3 bases, and 14 bases lay between the germline ends. There are 14 residues in the CDR3. CDR3 region: CASSSRDTFYEQYL. Here the CDR3 DNA reads TGTGCCAGCAGCTCCCGGGACACCTTCTACGAGCAGTACCTC.

This clonotype was seen only a few times. V and J are TRBV5-1 and TRBJ2-3, with TRBD2 identical over 7 bases. In germline, CDR1 is SGHRS, CDR2 YFSETQ. V lost 1 base, J lost 1 base, and 3 bases stayed unmatched. CDR3 size: 15 residues. The DNA for the CDR3 is TGCGCCAGCAGCTTGACTAGCGCCCGCACAGATACGCAGTATTTT. As protein: CASSLTSARTDTQYF.

In this sample, this clonotype turned up a few times. The gene calls are TRBV6-1 and TRBJ2-3, with D uncertain. CDR1 and CDR2 from the germline V gene are MNHNS and SASEGT. With 1 base removed from V and 2 bases from J, the gap between germline ends came to 7 bases. The CDR3 runs 14 residues. CDR3 nucleotides: TGTGCCAGCAGTGAAGTCGGATTCACAGATACGCAGTATTTT. Its translation: CASSEVGFTDTQYF.

In its sample, this clonotype was seen a few times. This chain connects TRBV12-3 or TRBV12-4 to TRBJ2-7, with 10 bases fitting TRBD1. The CDR3 consists of 18 residues. Trimming at V came to 4 bases and at J to 2 bases, leaving 14 bases not matched to a gene. As DNA, the CDR3 is TGTGCCAGCAGTTCCGGGACAGGGGAGGCGGGCCCGGCCTACGAGCAGTACTTC. Its protein product is CASSSGTGEAGPAYEQYF.

This clonotype was recorded many times. In nucleotides, the CDR3 is TGTGCCTGGAGTCCCAGGAGGTTTGCTAGCACAGATACGCAGTATTTT. Protein: CAWSPRRFASTDTQYF. The chain carries TRBV30 and TRBJ2-3, with D maybe TRBD2 (5 bases). CDR3 length equals 16 residues. Germline V lookup: CDR1 GTSNPN, CDR2 SVGIG (reference sequence). V lost 2 bases, J lost 0 bases, and 15 bases lay in between.

The chain joins TRBV5-1 to TRBJ2-1, with D unclear. The CDR3 extends over 12 amino acids. The germline V gene encodes CDR1 SGHRS and CDR2 YFSETQ. V shed 4 bases and J shed 10 bases, with 12 bases lying between them. The DNA for the CDR3 is TGCGCCAGCAGCCCCCCCCAGGAGGAGCAGTTCTTC. Residues: CASSPPQEEQFF.

This clonotype came up many times. The V and J genes are TRBV10-3 and TRBJ2-7; 8 bases match TRBD2. The CDR3 loop spans 16 amino acids. Looked up from germline, CDR1 is ENHRY and CDR2 is SYGVKD. V gave up 6 bases and J gave up 3 bases; unmatched junction bases: 13. CDR3 DNA sequence: TGTGCCATCAGGGAAGGGACCACTAGCGGCCTCTACGAGCAGTACTTC. Protein product: CAIREGTTSGLYEQYF.

V and J are TRBV5-5 and TRBJ2-2; the D gene could be TRBD1 or TRBD2 (5 bases each). V lost 0 bases to trimming and J lost 5 bases, with 14 bases between them. The CDR3 has 16 amino acids. Per germline, CDR1 SGHKS and CDR2 YYEKEE (reference sequence). Here the CDR3 reads CASSLETGTPTGELFF. The CDR3 nucleotides are TGTGCCAGCAGCTTGGAAACCGGGACCCCGACCGGGGAGCTGTTTTTT.

The CDR3 loop is CASSLSQGASYNEQFF. The CDR3 region has the DNA TGTGCCAGCAGTTTATCCCAGGGGGCCTCCTACAATGAGCAGTTCTTC. J is TRBJ2-1 and V is TRBV27; 8 bases fit TRBD1. Germline V CDR1 and CDR2: MNHEY, SMNVEV (reference sequence). CDR3 size: 16 residues. V shed 0 bases and J 0 bases; nucleotides not matched to a gene: 1.

The table lists this clonotype with many counts. This chain links TRBV20-1 with TRBJ1-2; D perhaps matches TRBD1 (5 bases). Germline V CDR1 and CDR2: DFQATT, SNEGSKA (reference sequence). This CDR3 spans 14 amino acids. V lost 0 bases and J 4 bases, leaving 12 bases between the germline ends. The CDR3 region is CSARDRAEGYGYTF. The CDR3 region has the DNA TGCAGTGCTAGAGACAGGGCTGAAGGCTATGGCTACACCTTC.

This clonotype was detected ten times or more. The chain is built from TRBV7-2 and TRBJ1-2; TRBD1 matches at 8 bases. From germline, CDR1 is SGHTA and CDR2 FQGNSA. The length of the CDR3 is 17 residues. With V trimmed by 4 bases and J by 4 bases, 14 bases remained unmatched. The CDR3 DNA reads as TGTGCCAGCAGCTCACAATCCGGCGGGACAGGTGGCTATGGCTACACCTTC. It is translated as CASSSQSGGTGGYGYTF.

The CDR3 loop reads CASRKGREETQYF. The CDR3 DNA is TGTGCCAGCAGGAAAGGACGGGAAGAGACCCAGTACTTC. The V gene is TRBV6-2 or TRBV6-3, the J gene TRBJ2-5; D remains ambiguous. The germline V gene encodes CDR1 MNHEY and CDR2 SVGEGT. The CDR3 runs 13 residues. Between the trimmed V and J ends, which lost 6 bases and 3 bases, there was a span of 11 bases.

In its sample, this clonotype was seen many times. CDR3 region: CASSSYAVGHSSSGANVLTF. In DNA, the CDR3 is TGTGCCAGCAGCTCATATGCGGTGGGTCACAGCAGCTCTGGGGCCAACGTCCTGACTTTC. The chain uses TRBV11-2 and TRBJ2-6; D remains ambiguous. The CDR3 contains 20 residues. The ends were cut back, 4 bases at V and 0 bases at J, with 22 bases in the middle. CDR1 SGHAT and CDR2 FQNNGV come from the germline V gene.

This clonotype came up many times. The chain carries TRBV3-1 and TRBJ2-5; 7 bases are shared with TRBD1. Germline assignment: CDR1 LGHDT and CDR2 YNNKEL (reference sequence). Trimming took 6 bases from V and 2 from J; bases not matched to a gene: 6. The CDR3 consists of 14 residues. The CDR3 sequence: CASRTTGVQETQYF. The DNA for the CDR3 is TGTGCCAGCAGAACAACAGGGGTACAAGAGACCCAGTACTTC.

This clonotype has at least ten counts. This chain connects TRBV5-5 to TRBJ1-2; no definite D call. V lost 0 bases to trimming and J lost 0 bases, with 9 bases between them. CDR3 length: 15 residues. CDR1 is SGHKS, CDR2 YYEKEE, per germline (reference sequence). The CDR3 reads CASSLVEVANYGYTF. The CDR3, as DNA: TGTGCCAGCAGCTTGGTGGAGGTAGCTAACTATGGCTACACCTTC.

The chain combines TRBV19 with TRBJ1-1, with D hard to call. Looked up from germline, CDR1 is LNHDA and CDR2 is SQIVND (reference sequence). The CDR3 has 13 residues. The V gene lost 9 bases and the J gene lost 4 bases, with 15 bases spanning the gap. CDR3 sequence reads: CASSAGLGTEAFF. The CDR3 DNA reads TGTGCCAGCTCCGCAGGATTGGGCACTGAAGCTTTCTTT. Full variable domain (remainder filled in from reference TRBV19 and TRBJ1-1): DGGITQSPKYLFRKEGQNVTLSCEQNLNHDAMYWYRQDPGQGLRLIYYSQIVNDFQKGDIAEGYSVSREKKESFPLTVTSAQKNPTAFYLCASSAGLGTEAFFGQGTRLTVV.

CDR3 bases: TGCAGCGCCGTGACGTTGGCCAAAAACATTCAGTACTTC. It is translated as CSAVTLAKNIQYF. The V call is TRBV29-1, the J call TRBJ2-4; D is unresolved. V lost 7 bases and J lost 1, with 11 bases in between. Germline CDR1 reads SQVTM; CDR2 reads ANQGSEA. The CDR3 extends over 13 amino acids.

The sample holds many counts of this clonotype. V and J are TRBV3-1 and TRBJ1-5; D gene ambiguous. Germline V gene sequence: CDR1 LGHDT, CDR2 YNNKEL (reference sequence). V shed 1 base and J shed 5 bases, with 12 bases lying between them. The CDR3 consists of 15 residues. CDR3 coding DNA: TGTGCCAGCAGCCAAGGGTCAAGAAAGGATCAGCCCCAGCATTTT. This encodes CASSQGSRKDQPQHF.

At least ten counts were recorded for this clonotype. The J gene is TRBJ2-1, the V gene TRBV5-1; D is unresolved. The length of the CDR3 is 13 residues. Germline V gene data show CDR1 as SGHRS and CDR2 as YFSETQ. Trimming cost V 3 bases and J 0 bases, with 4 bases left between them. The DNA of the CDR3 is TGCGCCAGCAGCTCCGGCTCCTACAATGAGCAGTTCTTC. It translates to CASSSGSYNEQFF. The whole variable domain, remainder taken from reference TRBV5-1 and TRBJ2-1, is KAGVTQTPRYLIKTRGQQVTLSCSPISGHRSVSWYQQTPGQGLQFLFEYFSETQRNKGNFPGRFSGRQFSNSRSEMNVSTLELGDSALYLCASSSGSYNEQFFGPGTRLTVL.

This clonotype was counted many times. The V and J genes are TRBV13 and TRBJ2-3; TRBD2 agrees at 14 bases. The V segment lost 5 bases and the J segment 5 bases; nucleotides outside the gene matches: 3. CDR3 size: 15 residues. Germline lookup yields CDR1 PRHDT and CDR2 FYEKMQ (reference sequence). CDR3 coding DNA: TGTGCCAGCAGCCCCGGGACTAGCGGGGGAGATACGCAGTATTTT. Translation: CASSPGTSGGDTQYF.

There are many counts of this clonotype. V usage is TRBV6-5 and J usage is TRBJ2-1, with D possibly TRBD2 on 6 matching bases. The length of the CDR3 is 12 residues. Trimming pared 2 bases from V and 7 bases from J, leaving 6 bases between. Germline assignment: CDR1 MNHEY and CDR2 SVGAGI. As DNA, the CDR3 is TGTGCCAGCAGTTACCGGGAGAATGAGCAGTTCTTC. Its translation: CASSYRENEQFF.

The rearrangement links TRBV10-3 to TRBJ2-7; a weak D match, TRBD1 (6 bases). The CDR3 consists of 13 residues. V was cut by 11 bases and J by 1 base, with 15 bases left in between. Per the germline V gene, CDR1 is ENHRY and CDR2 is SYGVKD. CDR3 region: CAAGTSGSYEQYF. CDR3 bases: TGTGCCGCCGGGACAAGTGGGTCCTACGAGCAGTACTTC.

This clonotype occurred many times. V is TRBV15 and J is TRBJ2-3, with 8 bases aligning to TRBD1. The V gene end was trimmed by 6 bases and the J gene end by 2 bases; junction bases not matched to a gene: 4. Germline CDR1 and CDR2: LNHNV and YYDKDF (reference sequence). There are 14 residues in the CDR3. The CDR3 region is CATRAGGLTDTQYF. DNA for the CDR3: TGTGCCACCAGGGCAGGGGGCCTCACAGATACGCAGTATTTT.

The rearrangement links TRBV11-2 to TRBJ2-1, with D maybe TRBD2 (6 bases). The CDR3 totals 17 residues. Germline lookup yields CDR1 SGHAT and CDR2 FQNNGV. V lost 4 bases to trimming and J lost 4 bases, with 20 bases between them. The CDR3 here is CASSSRGTQGSYNEQFF. CDR3 bases: TGTGCCAGCAGCTCCCGCGGGACCCAGGGTTCTTACAATGAGCAGTTCTTC.

This clonotype was seen many times. The genes are TRBV7-9 and TRBJ2-3; 7 positions agree with TRBD1. This CDR3 is 15 amino acids long. Germline lookup yields CDR1 SEHNR and CDR2 FQNEAQ (reference sequence). Unmatched junction bases numbered 5, after V lost 5 bases and J lost 0 bases. Written as DNA, the CDR3 is TGTGCCAGCAGCCCAGGGGACAGAAGCACAGATACGCAGTATTTT. Protein product: CASSPGDRSTDTQYF.

Many counts were recorded for this clonotype. The DNA for the CDR3 is TGTGCCAGCAGCTTAGCGGCAGGGGCAGCCTACGAGCAGTACTTC. This gives the protein CASSLAAGAAYEQYF. The gene calls are TRBV11-2 and TRBJ2-7, with TRBD1 as a possible D gene (6 bases). The V gene lost 1 base and the J gene lost 2 bases, with 12 bases spanning the gap. CDR3 length equals 15 residues. Looked up from germline, CDR1 is SGHAT and CDR2 is FQNNGV. Drawing the rest from reference TRBV11-2 and TRBJ2-7, the complete variable domain is EAGVAQSPRYKIIEKRQSVAFWCNPISGHATLYWYQQILGQGPKLLIQFQNNGVVDDSQLPKDRFSAERLKGVDSTLKIQPAKLEDSAVYLCASSLAAGAAYEQYFGPGTRLTVT.

For this clonotype: It may be a read error: a sequence one base away is much more abundant. V usage is TRBV5-1 and J usage is TRBJ2-3, with D possibly matching TRBD2 (6 bases). Germline V gives CDR1 SGHRS, CDR2 YFSETQ. The CDR3 is 15 residues long. The CDR3 loop reads CANSLAGSSKDTQYF. Written as DNA, the CDR3 is TGCGCCAACAGCTTGGCCGGGAGTTCTAAAGATACGCAGTATTTT.

CDR3 DNA sequence: TGTGCCAGCAGCTCGCCAGGGATTTCACCCCTCCACTTT. This codes for CASSSPGISPLHF. The chain is built from TRBV5-4 and TRBJ1-6; a possible D gene is TRBD1 (5 bases). This CDR3 contains 13 residues. V lost 3 bases and J lost 9, with 10 bases in between. Germline V gene sequence: CDR1 SGHNT, CDR2 YYREEE (reference sequence). The full variable domain, in which reference TRBV5-4 and TRBJ1-6 provide the parts outside the CDR3, is ETGVTQSPTHLIKTRGQQVTLRCSSQSGHNTVSWYQQALGQGPQFIFQYYREEENGRGNFPPRFSGLQFPNYSSELNVNALELDDSALYLCASSSPGISPLHFGNGTRLTVT.

This clonotype turned up a few times. CDR3: CASSRNSRGINTEAFF. Here the CDR3 DNA reads TGTGCCAGCAGCCGTAACTCCCGGGGAATAAACACTGAAGCTTTCTTT. The chain links TRBV4-2 to TRBJ1-1; D is ambiguous. Germline CDR1 LGHNA, CDR2 YNFKEQ. This CDR3 comprises 16 residues. V dropped 4 bases and J dropped 2 bases, with 17 bases sitting between them.